The sequence of this T cell receptor beta chain was determined in a study of CD8 T cells in ankylosing spondylitis (dated by TCRdb to the late 2010s). Study-wide context: To find TCR variants linked to disease, the study profiled T cell receptor beta repertoires in ankylosing spondylitis patients and healthy donors. The full study cohort comprised 25 ankylosing spondylitis patients and around 100 healthy donors. Peripheral blood was sampled, and synovial fluid was additionally collected from ankylosing spondylitis patients.

The sample holds many counts of this clonotype. What this receptor recognizes is not known. The input lacks base qualities; no much larger clone sits a single base away. The study at large found these results: The disease-linked clones were reported to be significantly enriched in matched synovial fluid samples from ankylosing spondylitis patients. In peripheral blood, the disease-linked clones were found at relatively low frequencies and had a CD8+ phenotype. Blood from ankylosing spondylitis patients appeared to be characterized by a TCR beta motif composed of about eight highly homologous amino acid variants. Some of the motif variants had been reported before in the synovial fluid and blood of reactive arthritis patients, a finding that suggests common disease-initiation mechanisms.

Sequencing used an Illumina HiSeq 2500. Quantitative 5'-RACE with molecular barcodes was used to prepare TCR beta libraries. As for the original processing: Disease-linked TCR variants were identified with a new computational method built on a probabilistic model of VDJ rearrangement. TCRdb ran its own pipeline on the public reads, namely fastp trimming at Q25 and MiXCR clone calling, and kept in-frame beta chains. For every CDR3 protein sequence, its rows merge into one entry that carries the most common genes and DNA. The authors' filters were not applied to this entry. This sample has more than 250,000 distinct CDR3 sequences in its table, and 11% of those were observed once. Roughly 9.5% of the sample rests with the top ten. This sequence was found in a female donor with ankylosing spondylitis or in good health (not recorded which). Material: blood, either unsorted or a sorted T cell fraction (not recorded which).

CDR3 reads: CASSWDRGSTDTQYF. The DNA sequence is TGTGCCAGCAGTTGGGACAGGGGTAGCACAGATACGCAGTATTTT. The V gene is TRBV6-5 and the J gene is TRBJ2-3, with 10 central nucleotides matching TRBD1. The cysteine opens and the phenylalanine closes a CDR3 of 15 amino acids. The retained sequence is limited to the CDR3, 45 bases, with the frame set at the first base. Reading the germline V gene gives CDR1 MNHEY and CDR2 SVGAGI. V ends up 4 bases short and J 0 bases short, with an unmatched junction base count of 1.